This TCR beta chain is drawn from a study of PD-1 blockade in classical Hodgkin lymphoma. Findings of the study overall: Baseline diversity in complete responders resembled that of newly diagnosed patients. Later analyses included only patients treated at least 1 year post-ASCT.

Worth noting for this clone: Its antigen remains unknown.

Every patient relapsed after autologous stem cell transplantation, and brentuximab vedotin exposure varied. CDR1 and CDR2 from the germline V gene are SGHTA and FQGNSA. The CDR3 contains 15 residues. Trimming removed 1 base at V and 2 bases at J, with 10 bases between. Here immunoSEQ multiplex PCR was the method, and the copy in TCRdb shows in-frame clones only, minus some. The repertoire includes 53,000 or so clones, about 84% of them detected once, and about 16% sits in the top ten. The clonotype originates from a human donor with classical Hodgkin lymphoma. V usage is TRBV7-2 and J usage is TRBJ2-3; D is undetermined. Sample: peripheral blood mononuclear cells (PBMCs), taken at baseline. Here the CDR3 reads CASSLDRHYTDTQYF. The DNA for the CDR3 is TGTGCCAGCAGCTTAGATCGTCACTACACAGATACGCAGTATTTT.